This T cell receptor (beta chain) was identified during a study of blood T cell repertoires in COVID-19. Clones were read by immunoSEQ multiplex PCR, and TCRdb kept only the in-frame ones, dropping some. The repertoire has around 190,000 clones, around 90% of them found once; the top ten carry 3.5% to 4.5%. This CDR3 has 14 residues. Germline CDR1 reads GTSNPN; CDR2 reads SVGIG (reference sequence). Trimming cost V 1 base and J 6 bases; bases outside gene matches: 3. The receptor comes from a human donor in a cohort sampled during active COVID-19. V gene TRBV30 combines with J gene TRBJ2-3, with TRBD2 identical over 11 bases. Sample: peripheral blood. Written as DNA, the CDR3 is TGTGCCTGGAGTGCTAGCGGGGGGCGGGATACGCAGTATTTT. Protein sequence: CAWSASGGRDTQYF.